This T cell receptor beta chain was captured in a study of shared clonotypes between healthy human individuals. Broader study findings: Larger richness was generally estimated for naive than memory subsets. It was expected that sequencing depth would affect clonotype sharing among donors.

Of note for this clone: Its matching antigen is unknown.

Only CD45RO-negative cells positively selected for CCR7 counted as naive CD8 cells, so terminally differentiated effector memory CD45RA+ cells were excluded. Replicate PCRs from sorted subsets contained around 190 ng DNA, which is 30,000 to 35,000 T cell genomes. Measured with immunoSEQ multiplex PCR; TCRdb has only the in-frame clones, and not every one. Among about 1,900,000 clones, around 96% were seen once, and the ten largest hold roughly 1%. The clonotype was recovered from a man between 18 and 29 years old in good health. The source material was naive CD8+ T cells sorted from blood.

The CDR3 reads CASSLGQNIWNTEAFF. In DNA form, the CDR3 reads TGTGCCAGCAGCTTAGGGCAGAATATCTGGAACACTGAAGCTTTCTTT. The rearrangement links TRBV7-9 to TRBJ1-1; unclear D gene. Germline CDR1 is SEHNR and CDR2 is FQNEAQ (reference sequence). V lost 1 base and J lost 1, with 13 bases in between. There are 16 residues in the CDR3. The entire variable domain, with the rest obtained from reference TRBV7-9 and TRBJ1-1, is as follows: DTGVSQNPRHKITKRGQNVTFRCDPISEHNRLYWYRQTLGQGPEFLTYFQNEAQLEKSRLLSDRFSAERPKGSFSTLEIQRTEQGDSAMYLCASSLGQNIWNTEAFFGQGTRLTVV.